A single sample gave rise to the 12 T cell receptor beta chains below, sequenced in a study of neurological immune-mediated disorders. TCRdb used MiXCR to reprocess the 5' RACE reads, holding one entry per CDR3 protein. The repertoire holds some 83,000 distinct CDR3 sequences, with just over 2.5% as singletons. Sequences were obtained from PBMCs. These receptors were collected from a woman in her 30s with multiple sclerosis.

This clonotype was detected many times. At one end the junction does not follow the germline gene, possibly because of a read error. DNA for the CDR3: TGTGCCAGCAGTTTAGGGTTGTCACTAATCTTC. Residues: CASSLGLSLIF. V and J are TRBV12-3 or TRBV12-4 and TRBJ2-4; D remains unclear. The CDR3 length is 11 residues.

This clonotype occurred many times. The CDR3 nucleotides read TGTGCCAGCAGCTCGCACAGGGGGTCGCGGGGGGTGCTTTACGAGCAGTACTTC. Translation gives CASSSHRGSRGVLYEQYF. The rearrangement joins TRBV11-2 to TRBJ2-7; TRBD1 or TRBD2 may be the D gene (8 bases each). Germline CDR1 reads SGHAT; CDR2 reads FQNNGV. The CDR3 consists of 18 residues. The V end lost 4 bases, the J end lost 4 bases, and 26 bases lay between the germline ends.

This clonotype was seen repeatedly, ten times or more. The chain employs TRBV27 and TRBJ1-1, with 11 nucleotides matching TRBD1. Germline CDR1 MNHEY, CDR2 SMNVEV (reference sequence). The CDR3 totals 14 residues. The J segment lost 4 bases and the V segment lost 7 bases, leaving 5 bases of the junction unmatched. The CDR3 protein is CASKVGQGGTEAFF. Here the CDR3 DNA reads TGTGCCAGCAAAGTGGGACAGGGGGGCACTGAAGCTTTCTTT.

This clonotype has a count of ten or more. The CDR3 nucleotides are TGCAGTGCTAGGGGCAGGGCAGCCTACGAGCAGTACTTC. Amino acids: CSARGRAAYEQYF. V and J are TRBV20-1 and TRBJ2-7; a possible D gene is TRBD1 (5 bases). The CDR3 spans 13 residues. CDR1 and CDR2 from the germline V gene are DFQATT and SNEGSKA (reference sequence). Deletions cut 3 bases from V and 2 bases from J, with 11 bases between.

This clonotype has only a few counts. The chain joins TRBV20-1 to TRBJ2-1; D is unresolved. Trimming pared 5 bases from V and 0 bases from J, leaving 11 bases between. The CDR3 loop spans 14 amino acids. The germline V gene has CDR1 DFQATT and CDR2 SNEGSKA (reference sequence). The DNA for the CDR3 is TGCAGTGCTTCCTCCGACTTCTCCTACAATGAGCAGTTCTTC. Its protein is CSASSDFSYNEQFF.

This clonotype was observed at least ten times. The rearrangement joins TRBV7-6 to TRBJ2-1; 7 nucleotides line up with TRBD2. This CDR3 is built from 16 residues. From germline, CDR1 is SGHVS and CDR2 FNYEAQ. With 5 bases clipped from V and 0 bases from J, the junction kept 7 bases outside the gene matches. The CDR3 spells CASSKRSGTSYNEQFF. The CDR3 DNA reads TGTGCCAGCAGCAAGAGAAGCGGGACCTCCTACAATGAGCAGTTCTTC.

Many counts were recorded for this clonotype. The genes are TRBV5-1 and TRBJ2-2; perhaps TRBD2 as D (5 bases). Trimming left V 2 bases short and J 2 bases short, with 13 bases between. Germline-derived CDR1 and CDR2 are SGHRS and YFSETQ. The CDR3 is made up of 16 amino acids. The DNA for the CDR3 is TGCGCCAGCAGCTTAGCCCTAGCTGGAAACACCGGGGAGCTGTTTTTT. Protein: CASSLALAGNTGELFF.

This clonotype was observed at least ten times. This sequence joins TRBV20-1 and TRBJ1-2; D is possibly TRBD1 (5 bases). This CDR3 is 14 amino acids long. Germline V CDR1 and CDR2: DFQATT, SNEGSKA (reference sequence). The germline V and J ends were trimmed by 0 bases and 3 bases, with 11 bases remaining between them. The CDR3 is CSARDWGVDYGYTF. The CDR3 DNA follows: TGCAGTGCTAGAGATTGGGGGGTCGACTATGGCTACACCTTC.

In regard to this clonotype: Since a much larger clone is just one base distant, this may be a read error. This chain joins TRBV6-2 or TRBV6-3 and TRBJ2-7, with unresolved D. Germline assignment: CDR1 MNHEY and CDR2 SVGEGT. The length of the CDR3 is 14 residues. V lost 9 bases and J lost 1, with 16 bases in between. Here the CDR3 DNA reads TGTGCCAGTACACCGGGCGACCAATCCTACGAGCAGTACTTC. This codes for CASTPGDQSYEQYF.

In this sample, this clonotype turned up many times. V is TRBV7-2 and J is TRBJ1-2, with D perhaps matching TRBD1 (5 bases). Germline V gene data show CDR1 as SGHTA and CDR2 as FQGNSA. CDR3 length: 15 amino acids. V was trimmed by 6 bases and J by 4 bases, leaving 18 bases between them. CDR3 loop: CASSSTSGQAYGYTF. Written as DNA, the CDR3 is TGTGCCAGCAGTTCGACCTCAGGGCAGGCCTATGGCTACACCTTC.

In this sample, this clonotype turned up many times. CDR3 sequence: CASSLGGYRLNTEAFF. CDR3 nucleotide sequence: TGTGCCAGCAGCTTAGGTGGATACAGGCTGAACACTGAAGCTTTCTTT. The chain carries TRBV7-2 and TRBJ1-1; D perhaps matches TRBD1 (5 bases). V lost 1 base, J lost 0 bases, and 12 bases lay in between. The CDR3 has 16 amino acids. Per the germline V gene, CDR1 is SGHTA and CDR2 is FQGNSA.

This clonotype was detected ten times or more. V usage is TRBV28 and J usage is TRBJ2-3, with D hard to call. The CDR3 sequence is 14 residues long. CDR1 MDHEN and CDR2 SYDVKM come from the germline V gene. The V gene lost 9 bases and the J gene lost 0 bases, with 13 bases spanning the gap. Written as DNA, the CDR3 is TGTGCCAGTCTCGTCGGGCACAGCACAGATACGCAGTATTTT. Residues: CASLVGHSTDTQYF.